This T cell receptor beta chain emerged from a study of shared clonotypes between healthy human individuals (dated by TCRdb to about 2020). About the full investigation: Three men and two women, aged 18 to 49 years, made up the cohort. Per donor, leukapheresis produced somewhere between about 0.85 and 8.9 billion PBMCs. Per donor, three plates each were used for CD4 naive and CD4 memory, two for CD8 naive, and one for CD8 memory. To increase sequencing depth and limit assay-specific biases, different laboratories used diverse techniques to prepare libraries and sequence TCR repertoires. To estimate repertoire size and how much clonotype sharing occurs between individuals, the study deeply sequenced the blood TCR repertoires of roughly 5 healthy adults.

TCR CDR3 regions were amplified from genomic DNA by multiplex PCR using the deep immunoSEQ assay. Extracted genomic DNA from each cell subset was spread evenly across all wells of several immunoSEQ 96-well plates, with each plate serving as a replicate. For sorted subsets, approximately 190 ng of genomic DNA, equivalent to around 30,000 T cell genomes, went into each replicate PCR. The purified libraries were quantified using a Qubit 3.0 fluorometer, sized with a Bioanalyzer 2100, and then quantified again using the KAPA Library Quantification kit. Every immunoSEQ 96-well plate was sequenced on a separate single-read 150-cycle Illumina NextSeq 550 flow cell. From the authors' description of their analysis: Because only junctional sequences without quality scores were contained in the immunoSEQ output, filtering matching that applied to full-length reads could not be performed. Sequences were annotated with PyIR, a Python wrapper for IgBLAST v1.9, and V/J genes and CDR3 were assigned using IMGT germline references. Reads were filtered out if the reads had weak V/J assignments (E-value above 1e-6), no CDR3, stop codons, out-of-frame junctions, or ambiguous translated residues. A V3J clonotype was defined by an identical inferred V gene, J gene, and CDR3 amino acid sequence. Percentage overlap between repertoires was computed as shared unique clonotypes divided by the size of the smaller repertoire. RTK rarefaction, the Chao1 estimator, and Recon v2.1 estimates of unobserved clonotypes were used to assess repertoire richness. Generation probabilities were computed with OLGA for all TCRbeta clonotypes obtained by the gDNA method from several donors. TCRdb obtained this table from immuneACCESS and retained in-frame rearrangements with V and J assigned. These tables miss some clones; where compared with another copy, unresolved V genes account for less than half of the shortfall, and the remainder is unexplained. That table furnishes V, J and clone size, whereas the DNA furnished D and trimming. This sample holds some 2.1 million clones; roughly 94% were observed only once. 0.1% to 0.15% of the sample comes from the top ten.

Healthy HIV-negative adults with no recently reported acute infections or vaccinations were included as donors. Every donor was a Caucasian adult residing in Nashville, Tennessee, USA. CD4+ T cells were enriched through magnetic negative selection, after which naive cells were positively selected on CD45RA and the remaining negative fraction served as the memory subset. After blood collection by leukapheresis, PBMCs were isolated using Ficoll-Histopaque density gradient centrifugation and then cryopreserved in the vapor phase of liquid nitrogen. Analytical flow cytometry was used to check the purity and quantity of every magnetically sorted T cell population. From each sorted fraction, genomic DNA was isolated and quantified by UV absorbance on a Nanodrop 2000c. Broader findings and caveats from the paper: Estimated clonotype richness was generally larger for naive than for memory subsets. Sharing across a handful of donors was observed for 5% to 6.5% of naive CD4, under 4% of naive CD8, 2.3% of memory CD4, and about 0.4% of memory CD8 clonotypes. Compared with non-shared clonotypes, the clonotypes found in all four sorted-subset donors had higher generation probabilities. Pairwise subsampling indicated that sequencing depth was expected to affect the degree of clonotype sharing among donors. The genetic and exposure-history diversity represented was limited by the small number of donors. Rarefaction of sorted-subset datasets indicated incomplete sequencing despite the large sequencing depth. Sampling was restricted to blood, and TCR repertoires in tissue are likely to differ from TCR repertoires in blood.

Turning to this clone: Its antigen is currently not known. Base quality data are lacking; no much larger clone is found one base away.

For this chain, trimming is 2 bases at the V end and 7 bases at the J end, and the number of junction bases without a gene match is 5. Reading the germline V gene gives CDR1 SGHTS and CDR2 YDEGEE. The cysteine opens and the phenylalanine closes a CDR3 of 15 amino acids. Only CDR3 DNA is held: 45 bases, read in frame from base 1. The sequencing input was naive CD4+ T cells sorted from blood. The cell subset or site label for this specimen denotes: CD45RA+ positively selected. The chain employs TRBV5-8 and TRBJ1-6, with TRBD1 matching 8 junction bases. The sequence was collected from a man between 18 and 29 years old in good health. The bases are TGTGCCAGCAGCTTTGCCGGACAGGGCAATTCACCCCTCCACTTT. This translates into CASSFAGQGNSPLHF.